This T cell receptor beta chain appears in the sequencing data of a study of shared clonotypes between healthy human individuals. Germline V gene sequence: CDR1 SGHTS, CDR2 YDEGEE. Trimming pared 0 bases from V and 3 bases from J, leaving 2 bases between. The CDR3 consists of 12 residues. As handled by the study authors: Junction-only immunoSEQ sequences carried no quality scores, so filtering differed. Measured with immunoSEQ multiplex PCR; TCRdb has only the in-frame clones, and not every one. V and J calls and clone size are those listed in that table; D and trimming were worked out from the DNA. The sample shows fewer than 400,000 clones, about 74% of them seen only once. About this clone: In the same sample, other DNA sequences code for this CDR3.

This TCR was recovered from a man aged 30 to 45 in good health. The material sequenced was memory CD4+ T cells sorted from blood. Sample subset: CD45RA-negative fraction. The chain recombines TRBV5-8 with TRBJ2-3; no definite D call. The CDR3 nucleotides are TGTGCCAGCAGCTTGGCGACAGATACGCAGTATTTT. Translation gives CASSLATDTQYF.